Reported below is one T cell receptor (beta chain). The data are from a study of blood T cell repertoires in COVID-19. The CDR3 consists of 14 residues. Trimming removed 8 bases from V and 2 bases from J; junction bases left unmatched: 9. Germline V gives CDR1 GTSNPN, CDR2 SVGIG (reference sequence). Assay: immunoSEQ multiplex PCR; the TCRdb copy retains only in-frame clones and omits some. The sample gives fewer than 60,000 clones, less than 85% of which show up once; just over 8.5% is in the top ten. Sequences were obtained from peripheral blood. The chain has TRBV30 and TRBJ1-5, with 7 nucleotides matching TRBD1. This TCR derives from a man aged 60 to 75 with acute or convalescent COVID-19. The DNA of the CDR3 is TGTGCCCTGGACGAAGACAGGGGCAATCAGCCCCAGCATTTT. Amino acid sequence: CALDEDRGNQPQHF.